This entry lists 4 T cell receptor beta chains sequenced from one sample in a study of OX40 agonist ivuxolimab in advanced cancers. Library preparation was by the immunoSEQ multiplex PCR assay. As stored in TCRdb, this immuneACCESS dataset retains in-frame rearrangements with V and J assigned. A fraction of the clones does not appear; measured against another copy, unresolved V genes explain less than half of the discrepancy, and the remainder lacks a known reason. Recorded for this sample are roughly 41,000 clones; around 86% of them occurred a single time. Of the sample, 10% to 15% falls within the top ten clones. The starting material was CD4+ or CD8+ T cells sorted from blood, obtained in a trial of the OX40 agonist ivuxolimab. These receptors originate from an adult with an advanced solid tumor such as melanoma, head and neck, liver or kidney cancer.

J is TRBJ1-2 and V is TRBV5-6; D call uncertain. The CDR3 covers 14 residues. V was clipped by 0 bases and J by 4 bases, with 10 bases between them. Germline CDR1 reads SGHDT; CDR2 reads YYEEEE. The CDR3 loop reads CASSLGQPFYGYTF. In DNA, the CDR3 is TGTGCCAGCAGCTTGGGGCAGCCCTTCTATGGCTACACCTTC.

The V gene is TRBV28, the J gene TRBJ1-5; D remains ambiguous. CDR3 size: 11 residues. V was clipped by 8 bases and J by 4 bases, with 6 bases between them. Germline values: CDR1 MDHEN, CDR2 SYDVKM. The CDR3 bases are TGTGCCAGCGGGTTTAATCAGCCCCAGCATTTT. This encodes CASGFNQPQHF.

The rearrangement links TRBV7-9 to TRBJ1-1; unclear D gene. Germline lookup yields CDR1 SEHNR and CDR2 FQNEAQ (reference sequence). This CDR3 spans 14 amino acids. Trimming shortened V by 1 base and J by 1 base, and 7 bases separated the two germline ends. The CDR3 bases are TGTGCCAGCAGCTTAGTCCGGCAGAACACTGAAGCTTTCTTT. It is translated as CASSLVRQNTEAFF.

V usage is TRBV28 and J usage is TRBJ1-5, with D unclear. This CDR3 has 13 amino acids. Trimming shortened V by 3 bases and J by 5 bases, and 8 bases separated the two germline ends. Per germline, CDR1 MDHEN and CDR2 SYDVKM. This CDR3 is CASSLSGDQPQHF. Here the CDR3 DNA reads TGTGCCAGCAGTTTGAGTGGAGATCAGCCCCAGCATTTT. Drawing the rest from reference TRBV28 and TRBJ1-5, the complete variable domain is DVKVTQSSRYLVKRTGEKVFLECVQDMDHENMFWYRQDPGLGLRLIYFSYDVKMKEKGDIPEGYSVSREKKERFSLILESASTNQTSMYLCASSLSGDQPQHFGDGTRLSIL.